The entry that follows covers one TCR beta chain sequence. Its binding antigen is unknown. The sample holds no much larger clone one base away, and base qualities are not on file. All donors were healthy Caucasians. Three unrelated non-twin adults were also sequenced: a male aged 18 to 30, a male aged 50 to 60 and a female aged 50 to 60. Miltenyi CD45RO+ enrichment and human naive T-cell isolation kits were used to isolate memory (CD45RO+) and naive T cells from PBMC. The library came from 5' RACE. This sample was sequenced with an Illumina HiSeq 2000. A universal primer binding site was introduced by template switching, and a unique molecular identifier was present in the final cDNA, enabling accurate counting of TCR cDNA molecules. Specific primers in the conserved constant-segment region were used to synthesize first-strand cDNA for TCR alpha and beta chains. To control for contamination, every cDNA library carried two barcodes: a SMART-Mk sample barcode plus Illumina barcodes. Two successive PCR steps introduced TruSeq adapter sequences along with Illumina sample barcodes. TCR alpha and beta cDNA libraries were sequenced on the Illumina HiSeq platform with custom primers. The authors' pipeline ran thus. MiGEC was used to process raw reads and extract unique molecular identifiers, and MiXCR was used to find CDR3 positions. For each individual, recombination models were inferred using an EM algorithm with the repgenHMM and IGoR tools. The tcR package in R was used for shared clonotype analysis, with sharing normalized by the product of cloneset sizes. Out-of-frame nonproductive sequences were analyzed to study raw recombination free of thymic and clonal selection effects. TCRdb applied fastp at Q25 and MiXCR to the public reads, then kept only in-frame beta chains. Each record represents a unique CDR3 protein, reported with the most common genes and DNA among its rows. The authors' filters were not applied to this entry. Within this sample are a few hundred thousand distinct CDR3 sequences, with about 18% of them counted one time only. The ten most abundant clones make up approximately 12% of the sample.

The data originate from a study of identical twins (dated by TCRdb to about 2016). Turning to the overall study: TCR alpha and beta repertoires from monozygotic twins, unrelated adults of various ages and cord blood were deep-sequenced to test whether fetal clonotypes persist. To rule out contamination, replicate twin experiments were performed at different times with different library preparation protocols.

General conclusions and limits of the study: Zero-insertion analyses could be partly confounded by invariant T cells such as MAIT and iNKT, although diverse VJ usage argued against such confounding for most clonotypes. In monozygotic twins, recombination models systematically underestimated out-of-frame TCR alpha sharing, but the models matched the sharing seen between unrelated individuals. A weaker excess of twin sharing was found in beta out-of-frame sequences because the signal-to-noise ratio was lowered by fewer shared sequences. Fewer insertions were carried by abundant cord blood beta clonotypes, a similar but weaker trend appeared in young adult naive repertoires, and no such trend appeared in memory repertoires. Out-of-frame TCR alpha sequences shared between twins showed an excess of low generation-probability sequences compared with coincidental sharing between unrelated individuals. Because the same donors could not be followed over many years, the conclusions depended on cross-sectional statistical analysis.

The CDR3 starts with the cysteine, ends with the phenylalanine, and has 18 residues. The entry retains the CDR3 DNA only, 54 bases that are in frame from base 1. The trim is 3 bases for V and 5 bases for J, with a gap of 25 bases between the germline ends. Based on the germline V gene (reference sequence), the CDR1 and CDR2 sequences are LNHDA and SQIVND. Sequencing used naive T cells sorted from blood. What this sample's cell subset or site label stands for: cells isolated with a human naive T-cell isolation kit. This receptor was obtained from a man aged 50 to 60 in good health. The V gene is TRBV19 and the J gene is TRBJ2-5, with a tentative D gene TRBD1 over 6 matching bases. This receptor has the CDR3 CASSMGFKGQGIAETQYF. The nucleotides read TGTGCCAGTAGTATGGGGTTCAAGGGGCAGGGGATCGCGGAGACCCAGTACTTC. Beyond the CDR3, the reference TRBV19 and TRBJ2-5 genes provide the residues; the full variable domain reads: DGGITQSPKYLFRKEGQNVTLSCEQNLNHDAMYWYRQDPGQGLRLIYYSQIVNDFQKGDIAEGYSVSREKKESFPLTVTSAQKNPTAFYLCASSMGFKGQGIAETQYFGPGTRLLVL.